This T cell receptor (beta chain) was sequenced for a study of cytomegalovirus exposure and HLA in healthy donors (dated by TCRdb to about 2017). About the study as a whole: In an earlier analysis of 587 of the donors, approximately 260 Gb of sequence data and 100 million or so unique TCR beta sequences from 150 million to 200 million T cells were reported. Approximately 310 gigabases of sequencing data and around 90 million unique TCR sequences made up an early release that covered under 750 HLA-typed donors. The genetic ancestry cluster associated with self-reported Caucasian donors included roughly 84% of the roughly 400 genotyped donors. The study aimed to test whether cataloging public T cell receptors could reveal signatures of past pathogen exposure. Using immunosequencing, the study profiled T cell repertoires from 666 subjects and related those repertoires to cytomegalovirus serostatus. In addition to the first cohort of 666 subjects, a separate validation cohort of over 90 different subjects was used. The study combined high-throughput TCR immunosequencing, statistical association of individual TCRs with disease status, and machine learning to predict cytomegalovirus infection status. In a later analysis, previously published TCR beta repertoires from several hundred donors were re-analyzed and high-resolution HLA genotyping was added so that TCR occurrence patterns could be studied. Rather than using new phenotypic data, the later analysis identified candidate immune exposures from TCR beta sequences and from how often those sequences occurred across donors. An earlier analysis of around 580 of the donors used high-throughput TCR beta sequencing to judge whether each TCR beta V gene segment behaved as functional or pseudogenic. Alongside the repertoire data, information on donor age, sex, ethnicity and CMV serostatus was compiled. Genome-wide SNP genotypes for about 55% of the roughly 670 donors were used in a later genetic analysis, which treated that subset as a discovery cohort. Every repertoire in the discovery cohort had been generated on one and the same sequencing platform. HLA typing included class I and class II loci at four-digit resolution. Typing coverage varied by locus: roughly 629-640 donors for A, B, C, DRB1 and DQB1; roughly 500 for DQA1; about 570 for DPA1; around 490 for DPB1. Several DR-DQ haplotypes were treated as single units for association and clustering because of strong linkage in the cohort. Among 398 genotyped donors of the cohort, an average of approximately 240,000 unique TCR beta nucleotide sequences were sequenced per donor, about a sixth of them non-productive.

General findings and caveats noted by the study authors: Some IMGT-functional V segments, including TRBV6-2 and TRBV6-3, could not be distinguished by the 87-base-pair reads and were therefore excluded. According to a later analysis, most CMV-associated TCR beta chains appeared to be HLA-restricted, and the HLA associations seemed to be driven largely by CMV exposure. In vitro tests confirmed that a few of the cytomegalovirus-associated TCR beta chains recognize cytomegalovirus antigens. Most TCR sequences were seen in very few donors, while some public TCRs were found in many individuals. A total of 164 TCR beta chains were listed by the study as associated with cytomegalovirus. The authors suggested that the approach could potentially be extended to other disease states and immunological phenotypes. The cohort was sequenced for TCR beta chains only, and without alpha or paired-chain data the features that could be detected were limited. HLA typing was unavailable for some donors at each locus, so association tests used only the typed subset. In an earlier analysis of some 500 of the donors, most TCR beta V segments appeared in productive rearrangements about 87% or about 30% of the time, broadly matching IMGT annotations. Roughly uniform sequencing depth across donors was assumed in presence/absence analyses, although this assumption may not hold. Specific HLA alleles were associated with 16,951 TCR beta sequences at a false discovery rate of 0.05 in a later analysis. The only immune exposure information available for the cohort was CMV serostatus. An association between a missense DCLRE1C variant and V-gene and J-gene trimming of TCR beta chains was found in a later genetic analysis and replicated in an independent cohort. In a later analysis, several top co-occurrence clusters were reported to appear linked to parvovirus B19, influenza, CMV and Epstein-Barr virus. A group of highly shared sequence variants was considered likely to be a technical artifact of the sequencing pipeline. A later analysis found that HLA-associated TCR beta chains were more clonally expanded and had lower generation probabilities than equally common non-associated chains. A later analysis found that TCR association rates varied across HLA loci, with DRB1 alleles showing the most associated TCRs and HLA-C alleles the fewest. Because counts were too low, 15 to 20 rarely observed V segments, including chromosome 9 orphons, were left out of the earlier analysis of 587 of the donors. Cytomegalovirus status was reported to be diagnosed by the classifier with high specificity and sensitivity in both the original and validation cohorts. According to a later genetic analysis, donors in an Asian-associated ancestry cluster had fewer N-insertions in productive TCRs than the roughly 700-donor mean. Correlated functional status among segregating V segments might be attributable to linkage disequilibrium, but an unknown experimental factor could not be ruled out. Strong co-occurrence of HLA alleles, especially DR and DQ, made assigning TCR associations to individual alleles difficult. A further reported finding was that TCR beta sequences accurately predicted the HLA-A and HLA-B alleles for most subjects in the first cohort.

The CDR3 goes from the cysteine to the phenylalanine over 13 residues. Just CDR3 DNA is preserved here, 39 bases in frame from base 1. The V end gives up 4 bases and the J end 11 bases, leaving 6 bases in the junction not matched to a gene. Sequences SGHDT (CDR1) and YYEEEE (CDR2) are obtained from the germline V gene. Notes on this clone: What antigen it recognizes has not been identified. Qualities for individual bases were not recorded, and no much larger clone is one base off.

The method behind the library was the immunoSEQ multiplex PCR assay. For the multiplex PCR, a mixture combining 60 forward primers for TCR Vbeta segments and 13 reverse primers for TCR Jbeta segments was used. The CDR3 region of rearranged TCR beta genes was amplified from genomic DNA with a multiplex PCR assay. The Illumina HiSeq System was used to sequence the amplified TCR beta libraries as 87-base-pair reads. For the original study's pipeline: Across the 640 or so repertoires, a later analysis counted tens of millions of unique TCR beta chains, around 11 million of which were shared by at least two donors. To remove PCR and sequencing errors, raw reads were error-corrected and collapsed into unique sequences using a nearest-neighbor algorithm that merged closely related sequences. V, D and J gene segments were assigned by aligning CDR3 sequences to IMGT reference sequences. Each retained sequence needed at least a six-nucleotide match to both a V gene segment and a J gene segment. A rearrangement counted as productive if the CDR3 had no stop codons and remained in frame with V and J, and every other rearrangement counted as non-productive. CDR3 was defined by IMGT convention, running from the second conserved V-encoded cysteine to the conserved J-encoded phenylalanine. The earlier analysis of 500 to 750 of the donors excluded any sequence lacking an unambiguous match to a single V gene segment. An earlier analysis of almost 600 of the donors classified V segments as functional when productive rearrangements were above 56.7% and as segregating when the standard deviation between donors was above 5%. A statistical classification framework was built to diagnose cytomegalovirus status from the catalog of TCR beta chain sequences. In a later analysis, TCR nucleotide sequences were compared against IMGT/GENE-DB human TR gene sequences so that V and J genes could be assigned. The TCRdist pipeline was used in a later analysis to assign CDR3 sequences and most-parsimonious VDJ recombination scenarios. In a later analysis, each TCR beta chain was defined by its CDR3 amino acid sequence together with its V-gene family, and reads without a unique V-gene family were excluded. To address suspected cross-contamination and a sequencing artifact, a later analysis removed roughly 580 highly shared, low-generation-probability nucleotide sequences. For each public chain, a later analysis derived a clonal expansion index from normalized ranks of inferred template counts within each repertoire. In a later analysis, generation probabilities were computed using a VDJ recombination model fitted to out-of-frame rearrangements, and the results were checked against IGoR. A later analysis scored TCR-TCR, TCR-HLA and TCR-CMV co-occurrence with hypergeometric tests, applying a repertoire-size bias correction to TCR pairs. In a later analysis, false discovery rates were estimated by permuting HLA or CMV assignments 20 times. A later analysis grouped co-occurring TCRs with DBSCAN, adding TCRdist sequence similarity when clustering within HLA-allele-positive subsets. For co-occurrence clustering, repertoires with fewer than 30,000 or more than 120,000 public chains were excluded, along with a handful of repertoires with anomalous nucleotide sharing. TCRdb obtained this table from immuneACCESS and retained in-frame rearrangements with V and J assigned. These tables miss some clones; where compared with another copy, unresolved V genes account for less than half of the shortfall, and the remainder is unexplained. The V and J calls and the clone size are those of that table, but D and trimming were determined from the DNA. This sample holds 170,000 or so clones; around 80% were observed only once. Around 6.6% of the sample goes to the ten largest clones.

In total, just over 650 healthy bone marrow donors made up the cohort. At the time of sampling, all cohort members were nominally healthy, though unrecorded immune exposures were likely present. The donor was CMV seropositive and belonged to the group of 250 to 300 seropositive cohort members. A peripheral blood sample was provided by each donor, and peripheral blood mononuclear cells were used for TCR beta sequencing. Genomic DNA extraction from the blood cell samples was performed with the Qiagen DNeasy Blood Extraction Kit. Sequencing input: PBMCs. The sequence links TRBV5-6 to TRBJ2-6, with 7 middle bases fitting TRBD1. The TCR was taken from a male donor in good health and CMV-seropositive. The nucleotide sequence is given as TGTGCCAGCAGCCGGGACAGAGTCGACGTCCTGACTTTC. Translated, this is CASSRDRVDVLTF.